This T cell receptor beta chain appears in the sequencing data of a study of Ad26.COV2.S vaccination and SARS-CoV-2 variants. Whole-study context: Intramuscular Ad26.COV2.S at 5x10^10 or 1x10^11 viral particles.

Sequencing used immunoSEQ multiplex PCR; TCRdb keeps in-frame clones, though not all of them. The table has 380,000 or so clones, roughly nine tenths seen once; the top ten hold 6.4%. As for treatment: 15 to 20 received Ad26.COV2.S at low or high dose, single or two shots; five or six received placebo; per-sample allocation not given. Each sample was drawn 63 days after the first injection (of vaccine or placebo). Aged 18-55 years, donor was enrolled in Boston around 2020. The CDR3 is 17 residues long. V dropped 3 bases and J dropped 4; count of bases not matched to a gene: 13. CDR1 and CDR2 from the germline V gene are SGHRS and YFSETQ.

This TCR came from a person between 18 and 65 years old who received the Ad26.COV2.S COVID-19 vaccine or a placebo. The sequenced sample was peripheral blood, obtained in a trial of Ad26.COV2.S vaccine versus placebo. The chain combines TRBV5-1 with TRBJ1-3; TRBD1 agrees at 7 bases. The CDR3 nucleotides read TGCGCCAGCAGCTGGGACCCCTGGACAGGCTCCGGAAACACCATATATTTT. It encodes CASSWDPWTGSGNTIYF. Full variable domain (remainder filled in from reference TRBV5-1 and TRBJ1-3): KAGVTQTPRYLIKTRGQQVTLSCSPISGHRSVSWYQQTPGQGLQFLFEYFSETQRNKGNFPGRFSGRQFSNSRSEMNVSTLELGDSALYLCASSWDPWTGSGNTIYFGEGSWLTVV.